This T cell receptor (beta chain) was identified during a study of CD8 T cells in ankylosing spondylitis. Study conclusions and caveats: What seemed typical of ankylosing spondylitis blood was a TCR beta motif built from several highly homologous variants. Peripheral blood samples showed relatively rare disease-linked clones, and these clones were CD8+. It was reported that disease-linked clones were significantly enriched in matched ankylosing spondylitis synovial fluid.

Construction of TCR beta libraries was performed using quantitative 5'-RACE with molecular barcodes. Each CDR3 protein gets one entry after TCRdb re-called the 5' RACE reads with MiXCR. Of 250,000 to 350,000 distinct CDR3 sequences listed, roughly 8% are singletons. This CDR3 comprises 17 residues. Losses at the gene ends were 4 bases for V and 4 bases for J; bases not matched to a gene: 10. As to this clonotype: The antigen is undetermined.

The clonotype comes from a male donor with ankylosing spondylitis. The sequenced material came from blood, either unsorted or a sorted T cell fraction (not recorded which). The chain recombines TRBV12-3 or TRBV12-4 with TRBJ2-2; TRBD1 matches at 9 bases. CDR3 DNA: TGTGCCAGCAGTTCGGCTACAGGGGGCTGGGGCACCGGGGAGCTGTTTTTT. It yields the protein CASSSATGGWGTGELFF.